What follows are 25 T cell receptor beta chains derived from one specimen sequenced in a study of blood T cells in healthy people across ages. Primed by a sample-barcoded 5' primer and a J-beta primer mix, a second PCR proceeded for about 7 to 12 cycles. One entry per CDR3 protein results from TCRdb running MiXCR on the 5' RACE reads. The repertoire consists of about 1.5 million distinct CDR3 sequences, with approximately 43% occurring once and the leading ten covering under 5%. Sample: blood. Receptor source: a woman aged 18 to 35 in good health.

Concerning this clonotype itself: At one boundary the junction diverges from the germline segment, which might be a read error. J is TRBJ1-1 and V is TRBV15; D call uncertain. The CDR3 is 14 amino acids. CDR1 LNHNV and CDR2 YYDKDF come from the germline V gene (reference sequence). Here the CDR3 reads CVTSRDGPPDEAFF. The CDR3 DNA sequence: TGTGTCACCAGCAGAGACGGGCCGCCGGATGAAGCTTTCTTT.

The gene calls are TRBV5-1 and TRBJ1-1, with D perhaps TRBD1 (6 bases). Germline CDR1 reads SGHRS; CDR2 reads YFSETQ. V was cut by 1 base and J by 5 bases, with 18 bases left in between. This CDR3 has 16 residues. The CDR3 sequence is CASSLQPGVSGTEAFF. DNA of the CDR3: TGCGCCAGCAGCTTGCAACCAGGGGTCTCCGGAACTGAAGCTTTCTTT.

Turning to this clonotype: At one end, the junction sequence differs from germline, possibly due to a read error. The V gene is TRBV12-3 or TRBV12-4, the J gene TRBJ1-2; maybe TRBD1 (6 bases). This CDR3 contains 15 residues. CDR3 sequence: CASSLRAGDNYGHTF. The CDR3 DNA follows: TGTGCCAGCAGTTTAAGGGCAGGGGATAACTATGGCCACACCTTC.

The rearrangement links TRBV19 to TRBJ1-2; D unclear. V shed 3 bases and J shed 6 bases, with 14 bases lying between them. The CDR3 length is 14 residues. Germline CDR1 is LNHDA and CDR2 is SQIVND (reference sequence). The CDR3 sequence is CASSMHSELHGYTF. The CDR3 region has the DNA TGTGCCAGTAGTATGCATTCGGAACTCCATGGCTACACCTTC.

This clonotype has a single count. The rearrangement joins TRBV2 to TRBJ2-7; 8 bases are shared with TRBD1. The V gene end was trimmed by 7 bases and the J gene end by 1 base; junction bases not matched to a gene: 6. CDR1 and CDR2 (germline): SNHLY, FYNNEI. This CDR3 is built from 14 residues. CDR3 residues: CASTFQGASYEQYF. CDR3 DNA: TGTGCCAGCACCTTTCAGGGGGCATCCTACGAGCAGTACTTC.

The V gene is TRBV9, the J gene TRBJ2-2; tentatively, D is TRBD1 or TRBD2 (5 bases each). The CDR3 totals 18 residues. The germline V gene encodes CDR1 SGDLS and CDR2 YYNGEE. Between the trimmed V and J ends, which lost 2 bases and 1 base, there was a span of 18 bases. The CDR3 coding sequence is TGTGCCAGCAGCGTTAATACGGGGCGCCAGGAGAACACCGGGGAGCTGTTTTTT. Amino acid sequence: CASSVNTGRQENTGELFF.

The table lists this clonotype with a few counts. The J gene is TRBJ1-1, the V gene TRBV11-2; unclear D gene. The V gene lost 4 bases and the J gene lost 10 bases, with 19 bases spanning the gap. The germline V gene encodes CDR1 SGHAT and CDR2 FQNNGV. The CDR3 has 14 residues. This chain's CDR3 is CASSSPRTGSGAFF. The CDR3 nucleotides are TGTGCCAGCAGCTCCCCCAGGACCGGGAGTGGAGCTTTCTTT.

J is TRBJ1-6 and V is TRBV20-1; D is uncertain. Germline V CDR1 and CDR2: DFQATT, SNEGSKA (reference sequence). The CDR3 runs to 14 residues. V lost 4 bases, J lost 8 bases, and 15 bases lay in between. The CDR3 DNA follows: TGCAGTGCTACCTCGGAAAGGCTTCATTCACCCCTCCACTTT. Translating gives CSATSERLHSPLHF.

The chain recombines TRBV27 with TRBJ2-7, with TRBD1 matching over 8 bases. Judging by the DNA end, TRBJ2-4 fits better; the J call may be wrong. Per the germline V gene, CDR1 is MNHEY and CDR2 is SMNVEV (reference sequence). There are 16 residues in the CDR3. The CDR3 DNA reads TGTGCCAGCAGTTTATTCACAGGGGGAGCCAAAAACATTCAGTACTTC. This codes for CASSLFTGGAKNIQYF.

V is TRBV25-1 and J is TRBJ1-2, with 7 positions matching TRBD1. J gave up 3 bases and V 9 bases, and 10 bases lay outside the gene matches. Germline CDR1 is MGHDK and CDR2 is SYGVNS. The CDR3 runs to 14 residues. The CDR3 DNA reads TGTGCCAGTAGTAACCGGGACAGATACTATGGCTACACCTTC. It translates to CASSNRDRYYGYTF.

This clonotype was seen a handful of times. The rearrangement uses TRBV12-3 or TRBV12-4 and TRBJ1-1, with D perhaps TRBD1 (5 bases). This CDR3 is built from 15 residues. Trimming cost V 1 base and J 7 bases, with 16 bases left between them. DNA for the CDR3: TGTGCCAGCAGTTTAGGTCCGGGACTTGATAGTGAAGCTTTCTTT. Protein product: CASSLGPGLDSEAFF.

This chain joins TRBV7-2 and TRBJ2-1, with TRBD2 matching 8 bases. CDR1 and CDR2 from the germline V gene are SGHTA and FQGNSA. The CDR3 consists of 15 residues. Germline trimming cut 4 bases from V and 6 bases from J; bases unmatched to any gene: 8. In DNA form, the CDR3 reads TGTGCCAGCAGCTATAGACGGGGGGGCCTCAATGAGCAGTTCTTC. Amino acid sequence: CASSYRRGGLNEQFF.

This clonotype was seen a single time. The CDR3 here is CASSLERGPGDEQYF. The DNA for the CDR3 is TGTGCCAGCAGCTTAGAGAGGGGACCAGGGGATGAGCAGTACTTC. This chain joins TRBV7-9 and TRBJ2-7, with D possibly TRBD1 on 6 matching bases. Germline lookup yields CDR1 SEHNR and CDR2 FQNEAQ (reference sequence). V lost 1 base and J 7 bases, leaving 17 bases between the germline ends. The CDR3 loop spans 15 amino acids.

The chain carries TRBV7-9 and TRBJ2-1; 11 bases align to TRBD2. The end of the DNA is better explained by TRBJ2-7, so the J call may be wrong. The germline V gene has CDR1 SEHNR and CDR2 FQNEAQ (reference sequence). The CDR3 totals 15 residues. The CDR3 spells CASSLGLAENNEQYF. CDR3 in DNA: TGTGCCAGCAGCTTGGGACTAGCGGAAAACAATGAGCAGTACTTC.

This chain joins TRBV12-5 and TRBJ2-5; TRBD1 matches 8 bases. Per germline, CDR1 LGHNT and CDR2 FRNRAP. The CDR3 loop spans 16 amino acids. V lost 1 base and J lost 11; bases outside the gene matches: 15. The CDR3 protein is CASGLGLRGRGDEQYF. CDR3 bases: TGTGCTAGTGGTTTGGGACTCAGGGGGCGCGGAGATGAGCAGTACTTC.

There are a few counts of this clonotype. This sequence joins TRBV7-2 and TRBJ1-2; D gene uncertain. Germline assignment: CDR1 SGHTA and CDR2 FQGNSA. The CDR3 spans 14 residues. Trimming pared 5 bases from V and 4 bases from J, leaving 14 bases between. CDR3 bases: TGTGCCAGCAGCCCCGACTCGGGGATCTATGGCTACACCTTC. It encodes CASSPDSGIYGYTF. Full variable domain (rest looked up from reference TRBV7-2 and TRBJ1-2): GAGVSQSPSNKVTEKGKDVELRCDPISGHTALYWYRQSLGQGLEFLIYFQGNSAPDKSGLPSDRFSAERTGGSVSTLTIQRTQQEDSAVYLCASSPDSGIYGYTFGSGTRLTVV.

The V and J genes are TRBV29-1 and TRBJ1-1; tentative D call: TRBD1 (5 bases). The CDR3 loop spans 15 amino acids. Germline V gene data show CDR1 as SQVTM and CDR2 as ANQGSEA. V lost 2 bases, J lost 1 base, and 14 bases lay in between. CDR3 bases: TGCAGCGTTGAACCCTCCAAACAGGCGAACACTGAAGCTTTCTTT. The encoded protein is CSVEPSKQANTEAFF.

The chain couples TRBV12-3 or TRBV12-4 to TRBJ2-5; the D gene is possibly TRBD2 (5 bases). This CDR3 spans 13 amino acids. The V end lost 2 bases, the J end lost 5 bases, and 9 bases lay between the germline ends. CDR3: CASSLTRWETQYF. In nucleotides, the CDR3 is TGTGCCAGCAGTTTAACTAGGTGGGAGACCCAGTACTTC.

The chain couples TRBV7-9 to TRBJ2-5; 12 bases map to TRBD2. Near its end, the DNA agrees better with TRBJ2-7, so the J call may be wrong. The CDR3 loop spans 17 amino acids. The germline CDR1 and CDR2 sequences are SEHNR and FQNEAQ (reference sequence). CDR3 sequence reads: CASSLVTSGRRGLEQYF. The CDR3 region has the DNA TGTGCCAGCAGCTTAGTGACTAGCGGGAGAAGAGGGCTCGAGCAGTACTTC.

This clonotype was counted only a few times. This rearrangement joins TRBV28 to TRBJ2-1, with no clear D. V shed 4 bases and J shed 9 bases, with 19 bases lying between them. Looked up from germline, CDR1 is MDHEN and CDR2 is SYDVKM. The CDR3 length is 15 residues. CDR3 bases: TGTGCCAGCAGTTCCCTAGGGCCTACCCTCTCTGAGCAGTTCTTC. Its protein is CASSSLGPTLSEQFF. Looking up the rest from reference TRBV28 and TRBJ2-1 gives the full variable domain: DVKVTQSSRYLVKRTGEKVFLECVQDMDHENMFWYRQDPGLGLRLIYFSYDVKMKEKGDIPEGYSVSREKKERFSLILESASTNQTSMYLCASSSLGPTLSEQFFGPGTRLTVL.

This clonotype was picked up a small number of times. The V call is TRBV7-2, the J call TRBJ2-1, with D possibly matching TRBD2 (6 bases). The length of the CDR3 is 16 residues. V lost 5 bases and J lost 5, with 19 bases in between. The germline CDR1 and CDR2 sequences are SGHTA and FQGNSA. The CDR3 protein is CASSLRGGAGHNEQFF. CDR3 bases: TGTGCCAGCAGCCTCAGAGGAGGGGCGGGACACAATGAGCAGTTCTTC.

The V call is TRBV20-1, the J call TRBJ2-2; possibly TRBD2 for D (5 bases). Germline CDR1 is DFQATT and CDR2 is SNEGSKA (reference sequence). The CDR3 consists of 14 residues. Trimming took off 3 bases at V and 5 bases at J, with 13 bases between the two ends. The CDR3: CSASQARGTGELFF. Written as DNA, the CDR3 is TGCAGTGCTAGCCAGGCTCGGGGAACCGGGGAGCTGTTTTTT.

Only one count was recorded for this clonotype. The chain has TRBV6-2 or TRBV6-3 and TRBJ1-1, with D possibly TRBD1 on 5 matching bases. The V end was cut by 7 bases, the J end by 3 bases, with 12 bases between. The germline CDR1 and CDR2 sequences are MNHEY and SVGEGT. The CDR3 sequence is 13 residues long. The chain's CDR3 is CASNRLGDTEAFF. As DNA, the CDR3 is TGTGCCAGCAACCGTCTAGGGGACACTGAAGCTTTCTTT.

The gene calls are TRBV25-1 and TRBJ1-2; 7 positions match TRBD1. CDR3 size: 14 residues. The germline V gene has CDR1 MGHDK and CDR2 SYGVNS. V lost 5 bases, J lost 7 bases, and 10 bases stayed unmatched. Here the CDR3 reads CASSWGGTALGYTF. The CDR3 DNA follows: TGTGCCAGCAGTTGGGGAGGGACAGCGCTTGGCTACACCTTC.

The gene calls are TRBV10-3 and TRBJ2-5; TRBD2 matches 9 bases. CDR1 is ENHRY and CDR2 is SYGVKD in the germline V gene. With 4 bases clipped from V and 1 base from J, the junction kept 1 base outside the gene matches. This CDR3 has 14 amino acids. DNA for the CDR3: TGTGCCATCAGTGTAGCGGGGGTCCAAGAGACCCAGTACTTC. It specifies CAISVAGVQETQYF.